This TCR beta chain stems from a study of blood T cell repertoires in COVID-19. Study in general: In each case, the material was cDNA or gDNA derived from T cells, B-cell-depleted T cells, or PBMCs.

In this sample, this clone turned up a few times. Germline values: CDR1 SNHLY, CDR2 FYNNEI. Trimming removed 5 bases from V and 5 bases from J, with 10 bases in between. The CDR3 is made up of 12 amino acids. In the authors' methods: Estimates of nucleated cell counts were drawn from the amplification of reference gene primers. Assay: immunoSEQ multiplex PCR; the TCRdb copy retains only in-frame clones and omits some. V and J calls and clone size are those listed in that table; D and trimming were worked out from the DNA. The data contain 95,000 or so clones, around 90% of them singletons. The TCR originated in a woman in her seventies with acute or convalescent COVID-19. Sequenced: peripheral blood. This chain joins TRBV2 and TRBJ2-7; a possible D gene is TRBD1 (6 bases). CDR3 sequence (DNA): TGTGCCAGCAGTTTTCAGGGGAACGAGCAGTACTTC. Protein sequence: CASSFQGNEQYF.